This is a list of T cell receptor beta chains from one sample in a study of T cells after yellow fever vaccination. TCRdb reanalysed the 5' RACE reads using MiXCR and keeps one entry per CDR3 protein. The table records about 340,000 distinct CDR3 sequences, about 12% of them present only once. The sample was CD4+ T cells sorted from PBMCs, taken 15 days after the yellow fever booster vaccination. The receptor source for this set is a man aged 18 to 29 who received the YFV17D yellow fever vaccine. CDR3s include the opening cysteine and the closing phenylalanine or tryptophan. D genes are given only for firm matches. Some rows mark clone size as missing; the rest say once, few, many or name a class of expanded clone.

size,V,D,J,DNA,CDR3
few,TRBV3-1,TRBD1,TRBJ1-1,TGTGCCAGCAGCCAAGATGTAGGGGGCTACACTGAAGCTTTCTTT,CASSQDVGGYTEAFF
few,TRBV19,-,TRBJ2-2,TGTGCCAGTAGTATAGATGCGGGGCGGATCACCGGGGAGCTGTTTTTT,CASSIDAGRITGELFF
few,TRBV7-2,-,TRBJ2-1,TGTGCCAGCAGCTTAGCGGGACGGGACTCCTACAATGAGCAGTTCTTC,CASSLAGRDSYNEQFF
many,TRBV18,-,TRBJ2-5,TGTGCCAGCTCACCTGCCGTACAAGAGACCCAGTACTTC,CASSPAVQETQYF
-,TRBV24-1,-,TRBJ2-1,TGTGCCACCAGTGATCCTTTCCCGGGATCCAAAGTATATGAGCAGTTCTTC,CATSDPFPGSKVYEQFF
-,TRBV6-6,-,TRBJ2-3,TGTGCCAGCAGTTACGGAGATACGCAGTATTTT,CASSYGDTQYF
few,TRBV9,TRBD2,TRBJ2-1,TGTGCCAGCAGCGTAGCAACTAGCGGGGGGATGAAGTTCTTC,CASSVATSGGMKFF
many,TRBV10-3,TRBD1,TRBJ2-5,TGTGCCACTTTGATGACAGGGGAAACAGAGACCCAGTACTTC,CATLMTGETETQYF
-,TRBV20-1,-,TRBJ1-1,TGCAGTGCTAGCGGTCCAGCCGCGCTTGACACTGAAGCTTTCTTT,CSASGPAALDTEAFF
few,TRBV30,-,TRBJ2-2,TGTGCCTGGACTTCGGGACTTTCGAACACCGGGGAGCTGTTTTTT,CAWTSGLSNTGELFF
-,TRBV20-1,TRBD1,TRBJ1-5,TGCAGTGCTAGAACAGGGGCCAATCAGCCCCAGCATTTT,CSARTGANQPQHF
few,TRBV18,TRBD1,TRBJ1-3,TGTGCCAGCTCACCAACAGGGGCCTTGGTTGGAAACACCATATATTTT,CASSPTGALVGNTIYF
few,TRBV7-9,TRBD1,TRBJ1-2,TGTGCCAGCAGCTCCCGGACAGGGCCTCTCTACTATGGCTACACCTTC,CASSSRTGPLYYGYTF
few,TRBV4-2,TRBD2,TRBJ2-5,TGTGCCAGCAGCCAAGATCTGGGGGGGGAGACCCAGTACTTC,CASSQDLGGETQYF
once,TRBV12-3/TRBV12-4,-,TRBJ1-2,TGTGCCAGCAGTTTAACGGGGATGGGCTATGGCTACACCTTC,CASSLTGMGYGYTF
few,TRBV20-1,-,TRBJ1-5,TGCAGTGCTATAGGGGTAACAAGCAATCAGCCCCAGCATTTT,CSAIGVTSNQPQHF